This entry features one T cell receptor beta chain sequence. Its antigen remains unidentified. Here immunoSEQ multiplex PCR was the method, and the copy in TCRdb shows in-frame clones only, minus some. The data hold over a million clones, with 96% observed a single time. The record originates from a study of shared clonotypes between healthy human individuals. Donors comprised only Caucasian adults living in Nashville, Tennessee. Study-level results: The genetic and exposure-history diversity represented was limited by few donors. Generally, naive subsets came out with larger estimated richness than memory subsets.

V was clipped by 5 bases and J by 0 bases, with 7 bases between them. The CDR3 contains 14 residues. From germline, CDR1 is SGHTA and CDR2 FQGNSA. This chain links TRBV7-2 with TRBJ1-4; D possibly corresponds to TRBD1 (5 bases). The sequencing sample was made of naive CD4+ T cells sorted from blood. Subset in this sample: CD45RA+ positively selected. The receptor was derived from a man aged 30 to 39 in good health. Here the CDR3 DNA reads TGTGCCAGCAGCATACAGGCAACTAATGAAAAACTGTTTTTT. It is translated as CASSIQATNEKLFF.